These 13 T cell receptor beta chains came from one sample sequenced in a study of identical twins. TCRdb redid the calling of the 5' RACE reads with MiXCR, one entry per CDR3 protein. Of 350,000 or so distinct CDR3 sequences listed, 10% to 15% were seen once; the top ten hold around 7.2%. This sample also belongs to another study, concerning yellow fever vaccine responses in identical twins.

The sample taken for sequencing was CD8+ T cells sorted from blood. The receptors derive from a woman aged 18-30 years in good health.

This chain joins TRBV7-3 and TRBJ2-3; 9 bases map to TRBD1. The V segment lost 1 base and the J segment 4 bases; nucleotides outside the gene matches: 6. The CDR3 extends over 16 amino acids. Germline values: CDR1 SGHTA, CDR2 FQGTGA. The CDR3 DNA reads as TGTGCCAGCAGCTTAAGCCCGGGACAGGGCGCAGATACGCAGTATTTT. Translating gives CASSLSPGQGADTQYF.

This clonotype was detected only a few times. This chain links TRBV15 with TRBJ2-5; tentatively, D is TRBD2 (6 bases). Germline values: CDR1 LNHNV, CDR2 YYDKDF (reference sequence). The ends were cut back, 2 bases at V and 4 bases at J, with 11 bases in the middle. The CDR3 runs to 14 residues. The CDR3, as DNA: TGTGCCACCAGCAGACTAGGAGGGGCAGAGACCCAGTACTTC. It specifies CATSRLGGAETQYF. Full variable domain (remainder filled in from reference TRBV15 and TRBJ2-5): DAMVIQNPRYQVTQFGKPVTLSCSQTLNHNVMYWYQQKSSQAPKLLFHYYDKDFNNEADTPDNFQSRRPNTSFCFLDIRSPGLGDTAMYLCATSRLGGAETQYFGPGTRLLVL.

This clonotype has at least ten counts. The chain joins TRBV11-2 to TRBJ2-1; 10 bases fit TRBD2. Germline trimming cut 5 bases from V and 4 bases from J; bases unmatched to any gene: 5. Germline assignment: CDR1 SGHAT and CDR2 FQNNGV. This CDR3 is built from 15 residues. CDR3 sequence reads: CASSLSGRLYNEQFF. CDR3 DNA: TGTGCCAGCAGCCTTAGCGGGAGGCTGTACAATGAGCAGTTCTTC.

A few counts support this clonotype. V is TRBV7-9 and J is TRBJ1-6; D not resolved. The germline V gene has CDR1 SEHNR and CDR2 FQNEAQ (reference sequence). V lost 1 base, J lost 10 bases, and 11 bases lay in between. CDR3 length: 14 residues. Here the CDR3 reads CASSLDSGTSPLHF. The CDR3 region has the DNA TGTGCCAGCAGCTTAGATTCGGGAACCTCACCCCTCCACTTT. Together with reference TRBV7-9 and TRBJ1-6, the CDR3 gives the full variable domain: DTGVSQNPRHKITKRGQNVTFRCDPISEHNRLYWYRQTLGQGPEFLTYFQNEAQLEKSRLLSDRFSAERPKGSFSTLEIQRTEQGDSAMYLCASSLDSGTSPLHFGNGTRLTVT.

The chain has TRBV7-9 and TRBJ2-1; a possible D gene is TRBD2 (7 bases). In germline, CDR1 is SEHNR, CDR2 FQNEAQ (reference sequence). Trimming took 1 base from V and 5 from J, leaving 15 bases between them. CDR3 length: 16 amino acids. This chain's CDR3 is CASSLGPLGGHNEQFF. CDR3 DNA: TGTGCCAGCAGCTTAGGCCCGCTCGGGGGGCACAATGAGCAGTTCTTC.

This chain connects TRBV9 to TRBJ1-2, with TRBD1 as a possible D gene (5 bases). CDR3 length: 15 amino acids. V lost 4 bases to trimming and J lost 4 bases, with 17 bases between them. Germline assignment: CDR1 SGDLS and CDR2 YYNGEE. The CDR3 loop is CASSPPRGRVYGYTF. The CDR3 coding sequence is TGTGCCAGCAGCCCCCCGAGGGGACGGGTCTATGGCTACACCTTC.

In this sample, this clonotype turned up many times. CDR3 DNA: TGTGCCAGCAGCCAGCATTCCCTTAGCGGGGTATACAATGAGCAGTTCTTC. It encodes CASSQHSLSGVYNEQFF. The genes are TRBV4-2 and TRBJ2-1; TRBD2 agrees at 8 bases. The trim removed 3 bases at V and 4 bases at J, leaving 11 bases unmatched. The CDR3 is 17 amino acids. Germline V lookup: CDR1 LGHNA, CDR2 YNFKEQ.

The genes are TRBV29-1 and TRBJ2-6, with unresolved D. The V gene lost 0 bases and the J gene lost 0 bases, with 12 bases spanning the gap. The CDR3 is made up of 17 amino acids. Germline values: CDR1 SQVTM, CDR2 ANQGSEA. CDR3 DNA: TGCAGCGTTGAAGATGATACGGTGGTCTCTGGGGCCAACGTCCTGACTTTC. As protein: CSVEDDTVVSGANVLTF.

The rearrangement uses TRBV28 and TRBJ2-1, with 8 bases that match TRBD2. Trimming cost V 5 bases and J 4 bases; bases outside gene matches: 13. This CDR3 is built from 17 residues. Germline values: CDR1 MDHEN, CDR2 SYDVKM. CDR3 sequence: CASSRPGGPSAYNEQFF. In DNA form, the CDR3 reads TGTGCCAGCAGTAGACCGGGGGGGCCGAGCGCTTACAATGAGCAGTTCTTC.

The chain uses TRBV12-3 or TRBV12-4 and TRBJ2-5, with 7 bases matching TRBD1. CDR3 size: 15 residues. With V trimmed by 3 bases and J by 8 bases, 12 bases remained unmatched. The CDR3 DNA sequence: TGTGCCAGCAGTTTCATGATAGGGGGCGGGTCCACCCAGTACTTC. The encoded protein is CASSFMIGGGSTQYF.

The gene calls are TRBV28 and TRBJ2-7; 11 bases align to TRBD2. This CDR3 region has 16 residues. The J segment lost 4 bases and the V segment lost 4 bases, leaving 9 bases of the junction unmatched. Germline CDR1 is MDHEN and CDR2 is SYDVKM. The CDR3 DNA follows: TGTGCCAGCAGTTCGCGTATAGCGGGGGGGTCATACGAGCAGTACGTC. It translates to CASSSRIAGGSYEQYV.

This clonotype has more than one count but fewer than ten. This chain links TRBV6-1 with TRBJ2-7; TRBD2 matches 11 bases. After removal of 5 bases from V and 4 bases from J, the junction contained 7 bases not matched to a gene. Germline V gives CDR1 MNHNS, CDR2 SASEGT. This CDR3 region has 15 residues. CDR3 residues: CASSPAGTSGYEQYF. CDR3 nucleotide sequence: TGTGCCAGCAGTCCAGCCGGGACTAGCGGTTACGAGCAGTACTTC.

The V and J genes are TRBV7-3 and TRBJ2-5; TRBD2 aligns across 7 bases. There are 15 residues in the CDR3. Germline CDR1 is SGHTA and CDR2 is FQGTGA. With 5 bases clipped from V and 4 bases from J, the junction kept 10 bases outside the gene matches. CDR3 loop: CASSSTGLLAETQYF. In DNA form, the CDR3 reads TGTGCCAGCAGCAGTACGGGACTACTGGCAGAGACCCAGTACTTC. Looking up the rest from reference TRBV7-3 and TRBJ2-5 gives the full variable domain: GAGVSQTPSNKVTEKGKYVELRCDPISGHTALYWYRQSLGQGPEFLIYFQGTGAADDSGLPNDRFFAVRPEGSVSTLKIQRTERGDSAVYLCASSSTGLLAETQYFGPGTRLLVL.